This is a list of T cell receptor beta chains from one sample in a study of cytomegalovirus exposure and HLA in healthy donors. Sequenced by immunoSEQ multiplex PCR; TCRdb stores in-frame clones only, minus some. This table holds about 130,000 clones, around 85% found once. The sample taken for sequencing was PBMCs. The receptors were sampled from a boy aged 5-17 years in good health and CMV-seronegative. CDR3s include the opening cysteine and the closing phenylalanine or tryptophan. Each record gives: D gene, V gene, clone size, J gene, CDR3 protein, CDR3 DNA. D genes are given only for firm matches. Clone size appears in some rows only: once, few, many, or a class for an expanded clone.

d_call: NA
v_call: TRBV7-2
clone_size: NA
j_call: TRBJ2-6
cdr3_aa: CASSLVSSGANVLTF
cdr3_nt: TGTGCCAGCAGCTTAGTGAGCTCTGGGGCCAACGTCCTGACTTTC

d_call: TRBD1
v_call: TRBV27
clone_size: NA
j_call: TRBJ2-7
cdr3_aa: CASSLSQGAVEQYF
cdr3_nt: TGTGCCAGCAGTTTATCACAGGGGGCCGTCGAGCAGTACTTC

d_call: NA
v_call: TRBV7-9
clone_size: NA
j_call: TRBJ2-7
cdr3_aa: CASSPISISYEQYF
cdr3_nt: TGTGCCAGCAGCCCTATCTCTATATCCTACGAGCAGTACTTC

d_call: TRBD1
v_call: TRBV6-1
clone_size: NA
j_call: TRBJ1-5
cdr3_aa: CASSELTGLNQPQHF
cdr3_nt: TGTGCCAGCAGTGAGCTGACAGGGCTGAATCAGCCCCAGCATTTT

d_call: TRBD2
v_call: TRBV6-1
clone_size: NA
j_call: TRBJ2-1
cdr3_aa: CASSALAGLRYEQFF
cdr3_nt: TGTGCCAGCAGTGCTCTAGCGGGGTTGAGGTATGAGCAGTTCTTC

d_call: NA
v_call: TRBV6-6
clone_size: few
j_call: TRBJ1-5
cdr3_aa: CACGDRSNQPQHF
cdr3_nt: TGTGCCTGCGGGGACCGTAGCAATCAGCCCCAGCATTTT

d_call: NA
v_call: TRBV7-8
clone_size: once
j_call: TRBJ1-3
cdr3_aa: CASSLAGAGNTIYF
cdr3_nt: TGTGCCAGCAGCTTAGCAGGGGCTGGAAACACCATATATTTT

d_call: NA
v_call: TRBV4-1
clone_size: NA
j_call: TRBJ2-7
cdr3_aa: CASSQVRGQSYEQYF
cdr3_nt: TGCGCCAGCAGCCAAGTAAGAGGACAGAGCTACGAGCAGTACTTC

d_call: NA
v_call: TRBV7-2
clone_size: NA
j_call: TRBJ1-4
cdr3_aa: CASSLDRAVEKLFF
cdr3_nt: TGTGCCAGCAGCTTAGACAGGGCAGTCGAAAAACTGTTTTTT

d_call: NA
v_call: TRBV13
clone_size: NA
j_call: TRBJ1-3
cdr3_aa: CASSSSRAGNTIYF
cdr3_nt: TGTGCCAGCAGCTCCAGCAGGGCTGGAAACACCATATATTTT